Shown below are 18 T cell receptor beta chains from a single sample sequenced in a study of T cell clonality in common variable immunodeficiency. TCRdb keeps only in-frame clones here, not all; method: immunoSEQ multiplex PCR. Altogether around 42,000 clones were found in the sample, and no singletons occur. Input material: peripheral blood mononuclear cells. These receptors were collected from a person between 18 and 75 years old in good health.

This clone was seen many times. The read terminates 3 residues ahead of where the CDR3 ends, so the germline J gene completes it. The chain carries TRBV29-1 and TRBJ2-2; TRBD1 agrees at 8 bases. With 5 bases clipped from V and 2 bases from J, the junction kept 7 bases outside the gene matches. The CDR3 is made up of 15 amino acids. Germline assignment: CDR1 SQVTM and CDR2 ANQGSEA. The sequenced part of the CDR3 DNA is TGCAGCGTTAGACAGGGGTTGTACAACACCGGGGAG. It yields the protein CSVRQGLYNTGE. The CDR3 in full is CSVRQGLYNTGELFF.

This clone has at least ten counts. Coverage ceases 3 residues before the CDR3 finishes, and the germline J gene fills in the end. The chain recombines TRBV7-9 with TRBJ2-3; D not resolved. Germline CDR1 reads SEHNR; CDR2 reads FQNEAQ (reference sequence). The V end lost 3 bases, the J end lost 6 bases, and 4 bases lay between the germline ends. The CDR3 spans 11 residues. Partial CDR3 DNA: TGTGCCAGCAGCTTCTCCGATACG. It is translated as CASSFSDT. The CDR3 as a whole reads CASSFSDTQYF.

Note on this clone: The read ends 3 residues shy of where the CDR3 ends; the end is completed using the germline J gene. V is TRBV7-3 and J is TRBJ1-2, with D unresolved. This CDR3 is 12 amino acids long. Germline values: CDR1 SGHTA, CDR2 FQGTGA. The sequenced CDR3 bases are TGTGCCAGCAGCTCGAACACAGATACC. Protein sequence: CASSSNTDT. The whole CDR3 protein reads CASSSNTDTYTF.

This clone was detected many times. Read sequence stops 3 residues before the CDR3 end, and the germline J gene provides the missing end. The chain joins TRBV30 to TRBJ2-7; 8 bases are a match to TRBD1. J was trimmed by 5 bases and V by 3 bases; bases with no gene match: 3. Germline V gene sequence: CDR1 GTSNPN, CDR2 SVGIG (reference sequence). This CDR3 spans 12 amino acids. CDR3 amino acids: CAWSRGRDEQYF. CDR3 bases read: TGTGCCTGGAGCAGGGGGCGGGACGAG.

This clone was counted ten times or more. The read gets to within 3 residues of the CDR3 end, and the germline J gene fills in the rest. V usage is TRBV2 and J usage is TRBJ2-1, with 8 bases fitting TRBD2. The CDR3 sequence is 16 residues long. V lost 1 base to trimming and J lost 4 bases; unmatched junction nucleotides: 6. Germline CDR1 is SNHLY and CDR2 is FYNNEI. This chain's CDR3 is CASSEGAGVLYNEQFF. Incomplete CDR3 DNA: TGTGCCAGCAGTGAAGGAGCGGGAGTTCTGTACAATGAG.

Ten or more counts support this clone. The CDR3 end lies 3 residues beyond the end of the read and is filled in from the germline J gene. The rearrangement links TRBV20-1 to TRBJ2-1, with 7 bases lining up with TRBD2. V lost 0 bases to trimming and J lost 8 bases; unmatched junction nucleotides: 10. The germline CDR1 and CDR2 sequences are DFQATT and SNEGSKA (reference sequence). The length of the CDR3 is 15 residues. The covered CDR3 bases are TGCAGTGCTAGAGAATCTAGCGGTATTAAAGATGAG. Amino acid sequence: CSARESSGIKDE. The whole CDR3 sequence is CSARESSGIKDEQFF.

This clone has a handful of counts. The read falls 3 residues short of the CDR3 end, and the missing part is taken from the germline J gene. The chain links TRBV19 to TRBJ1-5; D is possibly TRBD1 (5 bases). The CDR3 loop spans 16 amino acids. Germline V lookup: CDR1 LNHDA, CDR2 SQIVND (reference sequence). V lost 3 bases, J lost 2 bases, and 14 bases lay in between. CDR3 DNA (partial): TGTGCCAGTAGTATCGGGCAGGGTGATGGCAATCAGCCC. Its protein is CASSIGQGDGNQP. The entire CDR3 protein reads CASSIGQGDGNQPQHF.

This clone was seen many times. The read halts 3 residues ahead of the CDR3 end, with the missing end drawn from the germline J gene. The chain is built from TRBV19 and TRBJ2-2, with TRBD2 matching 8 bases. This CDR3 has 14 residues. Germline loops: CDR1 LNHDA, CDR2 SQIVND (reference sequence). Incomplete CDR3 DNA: TGTGCCAGTAGTATGCAGGCGGGGGGTTCACCG. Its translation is CASSMQAGGSP. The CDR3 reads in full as CASSMQAGGSPLFF.

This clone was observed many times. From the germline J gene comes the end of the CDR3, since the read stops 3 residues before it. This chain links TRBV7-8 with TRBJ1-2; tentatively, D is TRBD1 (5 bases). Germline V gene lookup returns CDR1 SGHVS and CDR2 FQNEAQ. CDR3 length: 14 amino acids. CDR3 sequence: CASSLGLGDVGYTF. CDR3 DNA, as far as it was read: TGTGCCAGCAGCTTAGGGTTAGGGGATGTCGGC.

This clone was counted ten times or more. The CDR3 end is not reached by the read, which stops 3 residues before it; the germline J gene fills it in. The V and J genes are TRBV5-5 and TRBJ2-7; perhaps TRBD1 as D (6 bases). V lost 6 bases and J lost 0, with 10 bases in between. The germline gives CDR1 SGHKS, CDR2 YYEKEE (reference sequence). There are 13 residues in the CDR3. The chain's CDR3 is CASKVTGSYEQYF. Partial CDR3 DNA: TGTGCCAGCAAGGTGACAGGCTCCTACGAG.

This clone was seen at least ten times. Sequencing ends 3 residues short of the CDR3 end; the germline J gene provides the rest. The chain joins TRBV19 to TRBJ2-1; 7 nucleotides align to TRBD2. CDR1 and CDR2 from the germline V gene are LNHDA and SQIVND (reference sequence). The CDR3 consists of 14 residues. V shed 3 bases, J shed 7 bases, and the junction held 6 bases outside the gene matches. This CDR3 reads CASSIGAGVNEQFF. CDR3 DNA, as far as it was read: TGTGCCAGTAGTATCGGTGCGGGAGTTAATGAG. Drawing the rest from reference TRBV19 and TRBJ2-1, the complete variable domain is DGGITQSPKYLFRKEGQNVTLSCEQNLNHDAMYWYRQDPGQGLRLIYYSQIVNDFQKGDIAEGYSVSREKKESFPLTVTSAQKNPTAFYLCASSIGAGVNEQFFGPGTRLTVL.

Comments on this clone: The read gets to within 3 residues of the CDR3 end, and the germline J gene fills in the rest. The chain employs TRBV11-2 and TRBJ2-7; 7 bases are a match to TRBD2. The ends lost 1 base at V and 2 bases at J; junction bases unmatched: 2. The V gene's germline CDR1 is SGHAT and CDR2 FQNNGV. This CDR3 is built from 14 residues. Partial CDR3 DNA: TGTGCCAGCAGCTTAGGGGCGGGGGCCTACGAG. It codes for CASSLGAGAYE. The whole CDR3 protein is CASSLGAGAYEQYF.

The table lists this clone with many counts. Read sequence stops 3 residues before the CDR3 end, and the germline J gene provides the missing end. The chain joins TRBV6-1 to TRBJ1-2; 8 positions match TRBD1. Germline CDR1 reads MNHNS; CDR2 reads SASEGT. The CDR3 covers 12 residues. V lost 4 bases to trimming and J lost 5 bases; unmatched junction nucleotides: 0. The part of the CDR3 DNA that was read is TGTGCCAGCAGTGGACAGGGGTATGGC. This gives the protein CASSGQGYG. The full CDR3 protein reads CASSGQGYGYTF.

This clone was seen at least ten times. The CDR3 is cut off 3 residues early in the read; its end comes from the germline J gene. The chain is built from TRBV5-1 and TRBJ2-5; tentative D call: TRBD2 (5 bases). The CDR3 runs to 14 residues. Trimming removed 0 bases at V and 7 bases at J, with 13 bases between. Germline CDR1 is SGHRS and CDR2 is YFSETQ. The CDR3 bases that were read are TGCGCCAGCAGCTTGGAGCGGACCCTGAGGACC. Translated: CASSLERTLRT. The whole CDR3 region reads CASSLERTLRTQYF.

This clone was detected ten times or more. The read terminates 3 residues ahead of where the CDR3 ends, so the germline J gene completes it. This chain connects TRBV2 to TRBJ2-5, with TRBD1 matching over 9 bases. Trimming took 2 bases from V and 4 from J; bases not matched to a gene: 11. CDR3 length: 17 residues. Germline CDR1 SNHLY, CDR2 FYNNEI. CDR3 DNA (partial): TGTGCCAGCAGTGAACGGGACAGGGTGAGAGTGGGAGAGACC. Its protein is CASSERDRVRVGET. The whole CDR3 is CASSERDRVRVGETQYF.

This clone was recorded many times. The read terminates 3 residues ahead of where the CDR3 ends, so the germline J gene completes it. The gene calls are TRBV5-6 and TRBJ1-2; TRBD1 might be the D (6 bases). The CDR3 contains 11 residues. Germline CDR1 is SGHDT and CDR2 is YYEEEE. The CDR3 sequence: CASRNRVGYTF. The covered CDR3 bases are TGTGCCAGCAGGAACAGGGTGGGC. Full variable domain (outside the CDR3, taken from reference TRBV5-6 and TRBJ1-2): DAGVTQSPTHLIKTRGQQVTLRCSPKSGHDTVSWYQQALGQGPQFIFQYYEEEERQRGNFPDRFSGHQFPNYSSELNVNALLLGDSALYLCASRNRVGYTFGSGTRLTVV.

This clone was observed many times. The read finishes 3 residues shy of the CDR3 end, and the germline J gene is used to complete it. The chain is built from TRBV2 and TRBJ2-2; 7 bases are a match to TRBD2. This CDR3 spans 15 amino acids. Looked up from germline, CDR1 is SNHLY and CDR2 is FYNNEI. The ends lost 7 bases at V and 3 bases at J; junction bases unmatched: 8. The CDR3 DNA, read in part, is TGTGCCAGCAAGCTCCCGGGGGGAGACACCGGGGAG. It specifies CASKLPGGDTGE. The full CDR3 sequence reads CASKLPGGDTGELFF.

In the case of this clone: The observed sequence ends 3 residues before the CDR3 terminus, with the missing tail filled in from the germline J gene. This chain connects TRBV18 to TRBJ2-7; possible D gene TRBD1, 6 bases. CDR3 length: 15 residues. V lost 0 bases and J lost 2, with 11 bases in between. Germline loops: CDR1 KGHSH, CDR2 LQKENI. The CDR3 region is CASSPPIRDTYEQYF. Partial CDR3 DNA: TGTGCCAGCTCACCACCTATCCGGGACACCTACGAG. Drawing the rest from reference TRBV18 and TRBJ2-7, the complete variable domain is NAGVMQNPRHLVRRRGQEARLRCSPMKGHSHVYWYRQLPEEGLKFMVYLQKENIIDESGMPKERFSAEFPKEGPSILRIQQVVRGDSAAYFCASSPPIRDTYEQYFGPGTRLTVT.